This is a list of T cell receptor beta chains from one sample in a study of blood T cells in healthy people across ages. TCRdb reanalysed the 5' RACE reads using MiXCR and keeps one entry per CDR3 protein. In the table there are 850,000 to 1,000,000 distinct CDR3 sequences, roughly 50% of which are singletons. The source material was blood. The receptors were gathered from a man aged 25 to 40 in good health. CDR3s include the opening cysteine and the closing phenylalanine or tryptophan. Fields, in order: J gene, D gene, V gene, clone size, CDR3 DNA, CDR3 protein. A D gene is named only where the DNA matches it firmly. Size is omitted from some rows. Given values are once, few, many or a class for expanded clones.

j_gene: TRBJ2-2; d_gene: .; v_gene: TRBV6-2/TRBV6-3; abundance: once; CDR3nt: TGTGCCATCACTCAGGCTCCCCACACCGGGGAGCTGTTTTTT; CDR3aa: CAITQAPHTGELFF
j_gene: TRBJ2-4; d_gene: .; v_gene: TRBV11-2; abundance: few; CDR3nt: TGTGCCAGCAGCTTCGGGGGGCGGGAAGAGCAGTACTTC; CDR3aa: CASSFGGREEQYF
j_gene: TRBJ2-7; d_gene: .; v_gene: TRBV4-1; abundance: .; CDR3nt: TGCGCCAGCAGCCCCCTGGGGGCCGCAATACCCTACGAGCAGTACTTC; CDR3aa: CASSPLGAAIPYEQYF
j_gene: TRBJ2-5; d_gene: TRBD2; v_gene: TRBV7-9; abundance: .; CDR3nt: TGTGCCAGCAGCGTACTAGCGGAAAAGGTAGAGACCCAGTACTTC; CDR3aa: CASSVLAEKVETQYF
j_gene: TRBJ1-1; d_gene: .; v_gene: TRBV6-6; abundance: .; CDR3nt: TGTGCCAGCAGTCACAACAGGCTACTCATGAACACTGAAGCTTTCTTT; CDR3aa: CASSHNRLLMNTEAFF
j_gene: TRBJ2-5; d_gene: TRBD1; v_gene: TRBV6-4; abundance: .; CDR3nt: TGTGCCAGCAGTGACTCGACGACAGGGGATGGTGAGACCCAGTACTTC; CDR3aa: CASSDSTTGDGETQYF
j_gene: TRBJ1-2; d_gene: .; v_gene: TRBV27; abundance: many; CDR3nt: TGTGCCAGCAGTTTGGGCAGGGGCTATGGCTACACCTTC; CDR3aa: CASSLGRGYGYTF
j_gene: TRBJ2-5; d_gene: .; v_gene: TRBV20-1; abundance: .; CDR3nt: TGCAGTGCTAGCCCGGGACTGTCCCAAGAGACCCAGTACTTC; CDR3aa: CSASPGLSQETQYF
j_gene: TRBJ2-7; d_gene: TRBD1; v_gene: TRBV12-3/TRBV12-4; abundance: once; CDR3nt: TGTGCCAGCAGACCGGGACAGTACAATGAGCAGTACTTC; CDR3aa: CASRPGQYNEQYF
j_gene: TRBJ1-5; d_gene: TRBD1; v_gene: TRBV20-1; abundance: .; CDR3nt: TGCAGTGCCGGGAGTACAGGGGGCAATCAGCCCCAGCATTTT; CDR3aa: CSAGSTGGNQPQHF
j_gene: TRBJ1-4; d_gene: .; v_gene: TRBV10-3; abundance: .; CDR3nt: TGTGCCATCAGTGAGTCGAGGGGGTCTAATGAAAAACTGTTTTTT; CDR3aa: CAISESRGSNEKLFF
j_gene: TRBJ2-1; d_gene: TRBD2; v_gene: TRBV20-1; abundance: .; CDR3nt: TGCAGTGCTAGCCCCTGGACTAGCGGAAGCTCCTACAATGAGCAGTTCTTC; CDR3aa: CSASPWTSGSSYNEQFF
j_gene: TRBJ2-7; d_gene: .; v_gene: TRBV6-5; abundance: few; CDR3nt: TGTGCCAGCAGTTACTCTTCCAGCGGGCCCAGAGACGAGCAGTACTTC; CDR3aa: CASSYSSSGPRDEQYF
j_gene: TRBJ2-6; d_gene: .; v_gene: TRBV5-5; abundance: .; CDR3nt: TGTGCCAGCAGCTTGACAAGCTCTGGGGCCAACGTCCTGACTTTC; CDR3aa: CASSLTSSGANVLTF
j_gene: TRBJ1-1; d_gene: TRBD1; v_gene: TRBV3-1; abundance: .; CDR3nt: TGTGCCAGCAGCCAAACCCGGACAGGGAAAATGAACACTGAAGCTTTCTTT; CDR3aa: CASSQTRTGKMNTEAFF
j_gene: TRBJ1-6; d_gene: .; v_gene: TRBV2; abundance: .; CDR3nt: TGTGCCAGCAGTGACGACAGCCGTACCCTCCACTTT; CDR3aa: CASSDDSRTLHF
j_gene: TRBJ2-1; d_gene: .; v_gene: TRBV30; abundance: .; CDR3nt: TGTGCCTTTTCGATGAGGAATGAGCAGTTCTTC; CDR3aa: CAFSMRNEQFF
j_gene: TRBJ1-2; d_gene: .; v_gene: TRBV12-3/TRBV12-4; abundance: .; CDR3nt: TGTGCCAGCAGTCGGGACAAGGTCTTTGGCTACACCTTC; CDR3aa: CASSRDKVFGYTF
j_gene: TRBJ2-7; d_gene: .; v_gene: TRBV7-3; abundance: .; CDR3nt: TGTGCCAGCAGCTTAATGGACAGCTCCTACAATGAGCAGTACTTC; CDR3aa: CASSLMDSSYNEQYF
j_gene: TRBJ2-4; d_gene: .; v_gene: TRBV6-1; abundance: .; CDR3nt: TGTGCCAGCAGTGACGGATTCGGAAACATTCAGTACTTC; CDR3aa: CASSDGFGNIQYF
j_gene: TRBJ2-3; d_gene: .; v_gene: TRBV5-1; abundance: .; CDR3nt: TGCGCCAGCAGCAATATAGGTACAGATACGCAGTATTTT; CDR3aa: CASSNIGTDTQYF
j_gene: TRBJ2-7; d_gene: .; v_gene: TRBV25-1; abundance: few; CDR3nt: TGTGCCAGCAGGGGTGCCTACGAGCAGTACTTC; CDR3aa: CASRGAYEQYF
j_gene: TRBJ2-3; d_gene: TRBD1; v_gene: TRBV11-3; abundance: many; CDR3nt: TGTGCCAGCAGCATTGAGGGACAGGTACTGGATACGCAGTATTTT; CDR3aa: CASSIEGQVLDTQYF
j_gene: TRBJ2-1; d_gene: TRBD1; v_gene: TRBV6-2/TRBV6-3; abundance: few; CDR3nt: TGTGCCAGCAGTGGGGCGGGACAGGAGTTCTTC; CDR3aa: CASSGAGQEFF
j_gene: TRBJ1-5; d_gene: .; v_gene: TRBV11-2; abundance: few; CDR3nt: TGTGCCAGCAGCCCGGAAGGGACCAGCAATCAGCCCCAGCATTTT; CDR3aa: CASSPEGTSNQPQHF
j_gene: TRBJ2-1; d_gene: .; v_gene: TRBV6-5; abundance: .; CDR3nt: TGTGCCAGCATCCCGAGAGGCTCTAACTCCTACAATGAGCAGTTCTTC; CDR3aa: CASIPRGSNSYNEQFF
j_gene: TRBJ2-3; d_gene: .; v_gene: TRBV28; abundance: .; CDR3nt: TGTGCCAGCAGTCCCGGGAGCCAGGGAAAGGATACGCAGTATTTT; CDR3aa: CASSPGSQGKDTQYF
j_gene: TRBJ2-3; d_gene: .; v_gene: TRBV11-3; abundance: once; CDR3nt: TGTGCCAGCAGATCCGGGCGCGGAACAGATACGCGGTATTTT; CDR3aa: CASRSGRGTDTRYF